The clone carrying this T cell receptor (beta chain) was recorded once. As yet, its antigen is unknown. The treatment is: therapeutic diphenylcyclopropenone sensitization with weekly scalp DPC. As the library was built, unique molecular identifiers were attached to individual cDNA molecules. TCRdb fed the reads into MiXCR, producing one record per CDR3 protein. The repertoire has about 3,500 distinct CDR3 sequences, 40% to 50% of them found once; the top ten carry 5.8%. The sample belongs to a study of human T cells and chemical hapten exposure. Study context: Alopecia universalis, totalis or areata was present in patients who were mostly female.

This CDR3 spans 14 amino acids. V lost 1 base to trimming and J lost 0 bases, with 7 bases between them. CDR1 and CDR2 from the germline V gene are SEHNR and FQNEAQ (reference sequence). General observations from the study: Alopecia was present in the donors, so their immune response may differ from healthy people's.

The specimen was whole blood, collected before DPC sensitization or 2, 6, or about 24 weeks after (not recorded which). The sequence came from an adult with alopecia areata. Some clones in this sample may be carry-over from other donors' samples. This table probably holds off-target reads from a library built for another chain. The V and J genes are TRBV7-9 and TRBJ2-7, with unresolved D. The CDR3 DNA follows: TGTGCCAGCAGCTTAGAGGGAATCTCCTACGAGCAGTACTTC. The encoded protein is CASSLEGISYEQYF.